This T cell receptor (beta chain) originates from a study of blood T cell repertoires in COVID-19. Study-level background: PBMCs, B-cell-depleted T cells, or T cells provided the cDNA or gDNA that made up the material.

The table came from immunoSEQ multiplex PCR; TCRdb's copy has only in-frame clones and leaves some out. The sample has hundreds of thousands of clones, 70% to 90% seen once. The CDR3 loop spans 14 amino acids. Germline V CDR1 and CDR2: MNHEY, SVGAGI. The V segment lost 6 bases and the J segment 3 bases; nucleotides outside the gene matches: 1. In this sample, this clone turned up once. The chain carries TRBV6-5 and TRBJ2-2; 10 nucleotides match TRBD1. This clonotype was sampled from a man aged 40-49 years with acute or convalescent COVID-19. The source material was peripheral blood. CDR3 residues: CASRGTGDTGELFF. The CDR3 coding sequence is TGTGCCAGCAGGGGGACAGGGGACACCGGGGAGCTGTTTTTT.